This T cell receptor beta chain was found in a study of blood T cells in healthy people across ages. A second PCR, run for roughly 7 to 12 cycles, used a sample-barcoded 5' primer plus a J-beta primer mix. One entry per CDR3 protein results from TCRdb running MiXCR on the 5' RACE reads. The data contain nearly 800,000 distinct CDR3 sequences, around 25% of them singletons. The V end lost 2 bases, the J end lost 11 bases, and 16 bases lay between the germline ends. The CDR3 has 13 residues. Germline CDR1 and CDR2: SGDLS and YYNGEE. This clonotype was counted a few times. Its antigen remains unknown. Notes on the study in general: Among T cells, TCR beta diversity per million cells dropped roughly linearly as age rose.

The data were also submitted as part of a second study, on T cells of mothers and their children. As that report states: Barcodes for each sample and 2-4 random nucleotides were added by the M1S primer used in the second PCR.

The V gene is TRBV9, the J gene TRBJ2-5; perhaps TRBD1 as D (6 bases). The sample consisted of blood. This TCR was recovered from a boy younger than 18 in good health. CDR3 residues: CASSVLSEGEQYF. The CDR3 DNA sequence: TGTGCCAGCAGCGTCCTGAGTGAGGGGGAGCAGTACTTC.